This TCR beta chain was found in a study of CD8+ T cells in alopecia areata. Whole-study results and caveats: Throughout tofacitinib, many expanded lesional clones continued to persist in scalp and blood. Patients displayed less clarity in TCR sharing than mice, a finding possibly related to HLA.

On this clone: As yet, its antigen is unknown.

Deletions cut 7 bases from V and 5 bases from J, with 21 bases between. Per the germline V gene, CDR1 is SQVTM and CDR2 is ANQGSEA. CDR3 length: 15 amino acids. After isolation, RNA underwent reverse transcription to generate cDNA as the sequencing template. Produced via immunoSEQ multiplex PCR; TCRdb's table is partial and in-frame only. The data show 95,000 to 150,000 clones, with around 60% seen just once and more than 5% held by the top ten. Treatment in this sample: oral pan-JAK inhibitor, 5-10 mg twice daily. Sequences were derived from CD4+ T cells sorted from blood, sampled at week 4, from a patient treated with tofacitinib. The TCR was taken from a human donor with alopecia areata. The V call is TRBV29-1, the J call TRBJ1-5; D may be TRBD1 (5 bases). The CDR3 here is CSALLGPTFDQPQHF. The CDR3 DNA reads as TGCAGCGCCCTCTTGGGACCCACGTTCGATCAGCCCCAGCATTTT.